The present entry profiles one TCR beta chain with its context. This entry comes from a study of blood T cell repertoires in COVID-19. Overall study: Collection of acute and convalescent COVID-19 samples took place in the United States, Italy and Spain.

TCRdb keeps only in-frame clones here, not all; method: immunoSEQ multiplex PCR. This table holds 100,000 to 150,000 clones, roughly nine tenths found once. After removal of 4 bases from V and 4 bases from J, the junction contained 12 bases not matched to a gene. This CDR3 has 16 amino acids. Per germline, CDR1 SGHNT and CDR2 YYREEE (reference sequence). The V call is TRBV5-4, the J call TRBJ1-2; 8 bases fit TRBD1. The sequencing sample was made of peripheral blood. This sequence originates from a woman between 65 and 79 years old with COVID-19, enrolled during active disease. CDR3 amino acids: CASSKTGADLIYGYTF. CDR3 sequence (DNA): TGTGCCAGCAGCAAGACAGGGGCCGATTTAATCTATGGCTACACCTTC.